The rows below give T cell receptor beta chains drawn from one sample of a study of CD8 T cells in ankylosing spondylitis. TCRdb reprocessed the 5' RACE reads via MiXCR and lists one record per CDR3 protein. The sample has approximately 140,000 distinct CDR3 sequences; 17% are singletons. The sequenced sample was blood, either unsorted or a sorted T cell fraction (not recorded which). The receptors stem from a male donor with ankylosing spondylitis. Both conserved end residues are trimmed from each CDR3.

>11|TRBV29-1|TRBJ1-1
SVEGQGVTEAF
>13|TRBV6-4|TRBJ2-2
ASSSTTGHTGELF
>13|TRBV4-3|TRBJ2-7
ASSQLSGGGYEQY
>14|TRBV2|TRBJ2-5
ASSDTLGQGEETQY
>12|TRBV4-1|TRBJ1-1
ASSQDRGLTEAF
>11|TRBV7-9|TRBJ1-1
ASSPVRNTEAF
>13|TRBV5-1|TRBJ2-3
ATRAQLAGKDTQY
>13|TRBV6-1|TRBJ2-7
ASNHRQGGTYEQY
>15|TRBV4-3|TRBJ2-4
ASSLGLAGEAKNIQY
>11|TRBV14|TRBJ1-1
ASSQGQGTEAF
>14|TRBV7-9|TRBJ1-4
ASSLARGAGVEKLF
>12|TRBV7-2|TRBJ2-7
ASTPLGPRYEQY
>12|TRBV5-5|TRBJ2-2
ASSSGTYTGELF
>12|TRBV3-1|TRBJ2-3
ASSRTGFGDTQY
>10|TRBV29-1|TRBJ2-1
SPQLGGGEQF
>11|TRBV6-2/TRBV6-3|TRBJ2-7
ASSYTRTYEQY